The rows below give T cell receptor beta chains drawn from one sample of a study of blood T cells in healthy people across ages. Each CDR3 protein is one row after TCRdb ran MiXCR on the 5' RACE reads. The sample shows around 1.1 million distinct CDR3 sequences, 35% to 40% of them seen only once. The material sequenced was blood. The receptors were sampled from a man in his late teens or twenties in good health. Each CDR3 is given with its conserved first and last residue. The D gene is left open where the match is weak. The size of a clone is reported for some rows only, either as once, few or many, or as a class for expanded clones.

TRBD1	.	TRBV2	TRBJ2-7	CASSELRGTGANEQYF	TGTGCCAGCAGTGAACTAAGAGGGACAGGGGCCAACGAGCAGTACTTC
.	.	TRBV5-1	TRBJ1-1	CASSQGGGFHTEAFF	TGCGCCAGCAGCCAGGGAGGGGGTTTTCACACTGAAGCTTTCTTT
.	many	TRBV4-2	TRBJ2-1	CASKASEDEQFF	TGTGCCAGCAAGGCTAGCGAGGATGAGCAGTTCTTC
.	.	TRBV13	TRBJ1-1	CASSLGEAGIVRAFF	TGTGCCAGCAGCTTAGGCGAAGCAGGAATCGTGAGGGCTTTCTTT
.	few	TRBV20-1	TRBJ1-2	CSARDKGGAYTF	TGCAGTGCTAGAGATAAGGGGGGCGCCTACACCTTC
TRBD1	.	TRBV3-1	TRBJ2-3	CASSQAGTGGSTQYF	TGTGCCAGCAGCCAAGCCGGGACAGGGGGCAGTACGCAGTATTTT
.	many	TRBV15	TRBJ2-5	CATSSYPETQYF	TGTGCCACCAGCAGTTACCCTGAGACCCAGTACTTC
.	few	TRBV9	TRBJ1-1	CASSVEHREGGNTEAFF	TGTGCCAGCAGCGTAGAGCACCGGGAGGGGGGAAACACTGAAGCTTTCTTT
.	few	TRBV18	TRBJ2-1	CASSPTTELYNEQFF	TGTGCCAGCTCACCCACGACAGAGCTCTACAATGAGCAGTTCTTC
.	.	TRBV25-1	TRBJ2-1	CASSGKGGGYNEQFF	TGTGCCAGCAGTGGTAAAGGGGGGGGCTACAATGAGCAGTTCTTC
TRBD1	few	TRBV12-3/TRBV12-4	TRBJ2-4	CASSLLQGTKNIQYF	TGTGCCAGCAGTTTGTTACAGGGGACCAAAAACATTCAGTACTTC
TRBD2	few	TRBV6-2/TRBV6-3	TRBJ2-1	CASSYPNPSGGANEQFF	TGTGCCAGCAGTTACCCAAATCCTAGCGGGGGGGCTAATGAGCAGTTCTTC
TRBD1	.	TRBV29-1	TRBJ1-2	CSVRTGGADGYTF	TGCAGCGTTCGGACAGGGGGCGCGGATGGCTACACCTTC
.	few	TRBV15	TRBJ2-7	CATSMDLRAYEQYF	TGTGCCACCAGCATGGATTTGAGGGCCTACGAGCAGTACTTC